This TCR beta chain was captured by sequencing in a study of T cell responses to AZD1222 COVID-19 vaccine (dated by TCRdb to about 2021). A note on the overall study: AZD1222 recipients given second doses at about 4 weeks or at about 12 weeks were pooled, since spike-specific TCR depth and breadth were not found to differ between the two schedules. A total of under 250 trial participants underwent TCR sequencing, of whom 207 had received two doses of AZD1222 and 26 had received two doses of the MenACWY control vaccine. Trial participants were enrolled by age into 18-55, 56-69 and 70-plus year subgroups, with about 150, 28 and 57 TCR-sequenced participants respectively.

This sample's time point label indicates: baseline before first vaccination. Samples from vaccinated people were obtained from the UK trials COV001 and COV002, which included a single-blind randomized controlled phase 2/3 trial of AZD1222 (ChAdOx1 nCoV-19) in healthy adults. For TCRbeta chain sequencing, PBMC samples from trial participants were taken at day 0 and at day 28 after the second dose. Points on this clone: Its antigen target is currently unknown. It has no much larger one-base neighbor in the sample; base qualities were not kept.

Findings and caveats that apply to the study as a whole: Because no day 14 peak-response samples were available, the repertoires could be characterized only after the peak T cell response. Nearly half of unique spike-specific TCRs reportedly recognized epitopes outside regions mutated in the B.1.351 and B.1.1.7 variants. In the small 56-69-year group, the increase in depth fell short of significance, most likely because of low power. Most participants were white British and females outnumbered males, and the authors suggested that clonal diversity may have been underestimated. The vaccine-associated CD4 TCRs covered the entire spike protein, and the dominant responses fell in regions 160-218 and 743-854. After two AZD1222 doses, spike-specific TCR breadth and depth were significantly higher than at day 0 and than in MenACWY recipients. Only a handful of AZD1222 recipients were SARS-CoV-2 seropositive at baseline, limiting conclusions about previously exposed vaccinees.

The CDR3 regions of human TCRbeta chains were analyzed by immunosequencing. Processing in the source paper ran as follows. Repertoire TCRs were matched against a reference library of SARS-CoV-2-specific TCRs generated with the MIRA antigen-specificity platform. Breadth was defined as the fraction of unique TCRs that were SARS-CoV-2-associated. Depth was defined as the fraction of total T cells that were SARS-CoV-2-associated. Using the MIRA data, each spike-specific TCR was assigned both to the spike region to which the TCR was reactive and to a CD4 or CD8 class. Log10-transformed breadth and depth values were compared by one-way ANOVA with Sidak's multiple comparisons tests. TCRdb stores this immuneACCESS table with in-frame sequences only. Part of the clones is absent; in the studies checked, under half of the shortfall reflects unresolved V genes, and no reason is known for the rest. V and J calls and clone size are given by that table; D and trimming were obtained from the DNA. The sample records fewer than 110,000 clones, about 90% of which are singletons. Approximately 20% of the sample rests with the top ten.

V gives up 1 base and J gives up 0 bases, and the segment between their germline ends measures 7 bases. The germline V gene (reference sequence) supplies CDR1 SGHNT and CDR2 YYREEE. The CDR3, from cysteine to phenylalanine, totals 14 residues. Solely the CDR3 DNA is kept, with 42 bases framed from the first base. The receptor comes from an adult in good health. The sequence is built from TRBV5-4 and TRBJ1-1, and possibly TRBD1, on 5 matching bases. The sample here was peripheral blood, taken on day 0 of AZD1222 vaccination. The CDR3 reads CASSLQGVNTEAFF. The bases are TGTGCCAGCAGCTTGCAGGGTGTGAACACTGAAGCTTTCTTT. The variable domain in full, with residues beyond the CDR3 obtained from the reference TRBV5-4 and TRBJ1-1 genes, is ETGVTQSPTHLIKTRGQQVTLRCSSQSGHNTVSWYQQALGQGPQFIFQYYREEENGRGNFPPRFSGLQFPNYSSELNVNALELDDSALYLCASSLQGVNTEAFFGQGTRLTVV.